This T cell receptor (beta chain) was recovered during a study of CXCR4 blockade with PD-1 therapy in pancreatic cancer. Study-wide points: Intratumoral clonality (mean around 0.13) exceeded healthy blood (under 0.055) but did not track survival.

Tumor slices 250 um thick from less than 7.5mm punch biopsies were cultured without added immune-activating factors or cytokines. The ends were cut back, 2 bases at V and 4 bases at J, with 5 bases in the middle. Germline CDR1 reads KGHSH; CDR2 reads LQKENI. This CDR3 comprises 12 residues. The protocol was immunoSEQ multiplex PCR, while the TCRdb copy is restricted to in-frame clones and leaves out a portion. The sample includes about two dozen clones. As regards this clone: The antigen remains unidentified.

The chain combines TRBV18 with TRBJ1-1; D may be TRBD1 (5 bases). The sequence was collected from a human donor with pancreatic ductal adenocarcinoma. Here the sequenced sample was cultured tumor tissue, taken after around four days in culture. In DNA, the CDR3 is TGTGCCAGCTCACCAGGGGCCACTGAAGCTTTCTTT. Its protein is CASSPGATEAFF.